The 10 T cell receptor beta chains given below trace back to one sample, sequenced in a study of OX40 agonist ivuxolimab in advanced cancers. Produced via immunoSEQ multiplex PCR; TCRdb's table is partial and in-frame only. The top ten clones hold more than 0.35% of a sample with fewer than 85,000 clones, 75% to 95% of them seen once. Source: CD4+ or CD8+ T cells sorted from blood, taken in a trial of the OX40 agonist ivuxolimab. Receptor source: an adult with an advanced solid tumor such as melanoma, head and neck, liver or kidney cancer.

The V gene is TRBV7-9, the J gene TRBJ2-3, with TRBD2 identical over 7 bases. Looked up from germline, CDR1 is SEHNR and CDR2 is FQNEAQ (reference sequence). V lost 1 base and J lost 4; bases outside the gene matches: 2. The CDR3 covers 14 residues. CDR3 in amino acids: CASSLVGGADTQYF. The DNA for the CDR3 is TGTGCCAGCAGCTTAGTGGGAGGGGCAGATACGCAGTATTTT. Together with reference TRBV7-9 and TRBJ2-3, the CDR3 gives the full variable domain: DTGVSQNPRHKITKRGQNVTFRCDPISEHNRLYWYRQTLGQGPEFLTYFQNEAQLEKSRLLSDRFSAERPKGSFSTLEIQRTEQGDSAMYLCASSLVGGADTQYFGPGTRLTVL.

The gene calls are TRBV23-1 and TRBJ2-5; 10 positions match TRBD2. TRBV23-1 belongs to the ORF category, with a function that is uncertain. The V and J ends lost 2 bases and 5 bases, in that order; junction bases with no gene match: 2. This CDR3 has 14 amino acids. Here the CDR3 reads CASSQGTSAETQYF. CDR3 DNA: TGCGCCAGCAGTCAAGGGACTAGCGCGGAGACCCAGTACTTC.

The chain recombines TRBV28 with TRBJ1-2; D is undetermined. V lost 6 bases to trimming and J lost 3 bases, with 5 bases between them. Germline assignment: CDR1 MDHEN and CDR2 SYDVKM. There are 11 residues in the CDR3. CDR3 sequence (DNA): TGTGCCAGCAGGGCAGACTATGGCTACACCTTC. Protein product: CASRADYGYTF.

V is TRBV6-5 and J is TRBJ2-7; D might be TRBD1 or TRBD2, each matching 6 bases. The CDR3 length is 16 residues. Germline values: CDR1 MNHEY, CDR2 SVGAGI. The V gene lost 0 bases and the J gene lost 7 bases, with 19 bases spanning the gap. CDR3 protein: CASSYSGASAVKEQYF. CDR3 DNA sequence: TGTGCCAGCAGTTACTCGGGGGCTAGCGCCGTAAAGGAGCAGTACTTC.

The gene calls are TRBV7-2 and TRBJ2-7; 8 positions agree with TRBD2. Germline trimming cut 8 bases from V and 6 bases from J; bases unmatched to any gene: 12. This CDR3 has 14 amino acids. Germline CDR1 SGHTA, CDR2 FQGNSA. CDR3 bases: TGTGCCAGCGCGAGGGCGGGGGGACTCCTCGAGCAGTACTTC. Its translation: CASARAGGLLEQYF.

The chain joins TRBV19 to TRBJ1-5; D is uncertain. V dropped 0 bases and J dropped 4 bases, with 4 bases sitting between them. The CDR3 is 13 amino acids. Germline CDR1 LNHDA, CDR2 SQIVND (reference sequence). CDR3 residues: CASSIEGNQPQHF. The CDR3 bases are TGTGCCAGTAGTATAGAGGGTAATCAGCCCCAGCATTTT.

The chain combines TRBV4-1 with TRBJ2-7; D is ambiguous. V was pared by 0 bases and J by 4 bases, with 10 bases between. Per germline, CDR1 MGHRA and CDR2 YSYEKL. The length of the CDR3 is 14 residues. The CDR3 DNA follows: TGCGCCAGCAGCCAAGATCATCAGGAATACGAGCAGTACTTC. This codes for CASSQDHQEYEQYF.

CDR3 sequence (DNA): TGCGCCAGCAGCTTGAACCGATACGGACCCTACGAGCAGTACTTC. Protein product: CASSLNRYGPYEQYF. This rearrangement joins TRBV5-1 to TRBJ2-7; D call uncertain. The length of the CDR3 is 15 residues. V gave up 1 base and J gave up 2 bases, with 13 bases separating them. The germline CDR1 and CDR2 sequences are SGHRS and YFSETQ. The variable domain in full, with the rest retrieved from reference TRBV5-1 and TRBJ2-7, is KAGVTQTPRYLIKTRGQQVTLSCSPISGHRSVSWYQQTPGQGLQFLFEYFSETQRNKGNFPGRFSGRQFSNSRSEMNVSTLELGDSALYLCASSLNRYGPYEQYFGPGTRLTVT.

The chain uses TRBV6-4 and TRBJ1-2; TRBD1 agrees at 9 bases. This CDR3 has 15 residues. The junction had 7 bases not matched to a gene; V was cut back by 4 bases and J by 4 bases. CDR1 is MRHNA and CDR2 is SNTAGT in the germline V gene. CDR3 in amino acids: CASSATTGGVYGYTF. For the CDR3, the DNA is TGTGCCAGCAGTGCCACGACAGGGGGTGTCTATGGCTACACCTTC.

The genes are TRBV5-1 and TRBJ2-7, with D hard to call. The germline V and J ends were trimmed by 0 bases and 2 bases, with 9 bases remaining between them. The CDR3 contains 14 residues. Germline assignment: CDR1 SGHRS and CDR2 YFSETQ. As DNA, the CDR3 is TGCGCCAGCAGCTTGGAACTCTCCCCCTACGAGCAGTACTTC. Translated, it gives CASSLELSPYEQYF. The entire variable domain, with the rest obtained from reference TRBV5-1 and TRBJ2-7, is as follows: KAGVTQTPRYLIKTRGQQVTLSCSPISGHRSVSWYQQTPGQGLQFLFEYFSETQRNKGNFPGRFSGRQFSNSRSEMNVSTLELGDSALYLCASSLELSPYEQYFGPGTRLTVT.